Listed below are T cell receptor beta chains from one sample, sequenced in a study of beta chain features in type 1 diabetes. The assay was immunoSEQ multiplex PCR, and TCRdb's table has in-frame clones only and misses some. Of hundreds of thousands of clones in the sample, roughly a sixth were seen once. The sequencing sample was made of naive CD4+ T cells from blood. The receptors were gathered from a man between 18 and 35 years old in good health. Each CDR3 is given without its conserved first and last residue. The size field is filled for only some rows; it gives once, few, many or a size class.

NA	TRBJ1-2	TRBV29-1	SVKSQGNLLSYGYT
NA	TRBJ1-4	TRBV27	ASSAGMRGEKLF
NA	TRBJ1-1	TRBV7-2	ASSGQGQVKNTEAF
NA	TRBJ2-5	TRBV7-2	ASTQRGAGAETQY
few	TRBJ2-3	TRBV7-3	ASSPQGLAGTDTQY
NA	TRBJ2-6	TRBV12-2	ASRLEWTGQITSGANVLT
NA	TRBJ2-2	TRBV5-1	ASSLAGNTGELF
NA	TRBJ1-1	TRBV7-9	ASSFGQGWPEAF
NA	TRBJ2-4	TRBV18	ASSPDNSLAKNIQY
few	TRBJ2-3	TRBV5-1	ASRPQGGGTDTQY
NA	TRBJ2-3	TRBV4-3	ASSQEGRGGADTQY
NA	TRBJ2-7	TRBV18	ASSPGRAYEQY
few	TRBJ1-1	TRBV5-4	ASSFGQKNTEAF
few	TRBJ1-6	TRBV28	ASSPNSPLH
NA	TRBJ2-2	TRBV7-2	ASSLVLEFTGELF
NA	TRBJ2-2	TRBV9	ASSVSAGGELF
NA	TRBJ1-4	TRBV7-9	ASSWLGVNEKLF
NA	TRBJ2-3	TRBV5-1	ASSLESSGRFSTDTQY
few	TRBJ1-1	TRBV18	ASSPNRVGTEAF
few	TRBJ1-2	TRBV19	ASSPMTPDYGYT
NA	TRBJ2-7	TRBV9	ASSADFVGFEQY
NA	TRBJ1-2	TRBV7-2	ASSLGGEFYGYT
many	TRBJ2-3	TRBV7-9	ASTLSDTQY
NA	TRBJ2-5	TRBV6-5	ASNLAGDYRTQY
NA	TRBJ2-1	TRBV5-1	ASSLSGGYYNEQF
few	TRBJ1-2	TRBV28	ASSSTGTGSGGYT
few	TRBJ2-5	TRBV5-5	ASSSLPGLAGSTQY
few	TRBJ1-5	TRBV7-2	ASSWGQGQPQH